This T cell receptor beta chain appears in the sequencing data of a study of T cells in Graves' hyperthyroidism and ophthalmopathy. Study-wide background: The initial diagnosis was the point when peripheral blood was collected, ahead of any treatment. General study results and limits: A model built on 13 V-J features separated ophthalmopathy from stable hyperthyroidism.

At least ten counts were recorded for this clonotype. Its antigen is unknown. Patients were excluded for uncontrolled infection, other autoimmune disease, pregnancy or lactation. There were TCR beta CDR3 regions amplified from RNA transcripts. A set of HTBI primers served as the primers for a first-round RT-PCR of the TCR CDR3. TCRdb recomputed calls from the multiplex PCR reads with MiXCR, one row per CDR3 protein. The sample yields 450,000 to 650,000 distinct CDR3 sequences, 14% seen once. The CDR3 is 16 residues long. Looked up from germline, CDR1 is GTSNPN and CDR2 is SVGIG (reference sequence). V dropped 0 bases and J dropped 5; count of bases not matched to a gene: 7.

Source material: blood. The TCR originated in a young woman with Graves' ophthalmopathy. The chain combines TRBV30 with TRBJ1-5; 10 nucleotides align to TRBD1. CDR3 nucleotides: TGTGCCTGGAGTGTAGTAGCCGGGACAGGGGATCAGCCCCAGCATTTT. Translation: CAWSVVAGTGDQPQHF.